The source of this T cell receptor (beta chain) is a study of blood T cell repertoires in COVID-19. Study background: The study drew acute and convalescent COVID-19 samples from the United States, Italy and Spain.

This CDR3 is built from 15 residues. Trimming at V came to 0 bases and at J to 2 bases, leaving 4 bases not matched to a gene. Germline V gives CDR1 SGHVS, CDR2 FNYEAQ. In the original analysis: Estimation of nucleated cell counts relied on the amplification of reference gene primers. The method was immunoSEQ multiplex PCR; TCRdb's version includes in-frame clones alone and lacks a portion of them. The DNA gave D and trimming, while V, J and clone size come from that table. Seen here are about 91,000 clones, around 80% observed once, and the top ten hold approximately 25%. This clone was seen a few times.

The gene calls are TRBV7-6 and TRBJ2-7; TRBD1 matches at 7 bases. This receptor was obtained from a man in his 70s with acute or convalescent COVID-19. The sequenced sample was peripheral blood. CDR3 region: CASSLAYRGTYEQYF. The CDR3 DNA reads as TGTGCCAGCAGCTTAGCGTACAGGGGCACCTACGAGCAGTACTTC.